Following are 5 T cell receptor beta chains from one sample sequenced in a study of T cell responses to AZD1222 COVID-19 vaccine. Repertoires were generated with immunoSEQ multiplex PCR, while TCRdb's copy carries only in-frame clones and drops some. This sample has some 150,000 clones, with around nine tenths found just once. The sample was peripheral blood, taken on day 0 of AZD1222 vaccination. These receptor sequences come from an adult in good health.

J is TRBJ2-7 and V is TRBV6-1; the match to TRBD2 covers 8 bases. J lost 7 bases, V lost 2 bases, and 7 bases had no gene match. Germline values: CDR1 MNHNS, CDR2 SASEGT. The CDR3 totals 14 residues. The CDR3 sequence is CASSEKGRGGEQYF. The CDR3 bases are TGTGCCAGCAGTGAAAAGGGGCGCGGGGGGGAGCAGTACTTC.

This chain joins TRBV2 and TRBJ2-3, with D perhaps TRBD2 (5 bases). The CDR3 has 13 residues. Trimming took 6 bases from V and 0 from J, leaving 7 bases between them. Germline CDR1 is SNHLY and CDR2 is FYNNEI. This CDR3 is CASRGGSTDTQYF. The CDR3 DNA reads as TGTGCCAGCAGGGGCGGGAGCACAGATACGCAGTATTTT.

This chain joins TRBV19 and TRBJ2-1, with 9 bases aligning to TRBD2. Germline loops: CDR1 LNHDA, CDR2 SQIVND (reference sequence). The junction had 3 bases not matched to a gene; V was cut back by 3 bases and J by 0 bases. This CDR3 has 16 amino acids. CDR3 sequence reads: CASSMVAGVSYNEQFF. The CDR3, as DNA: TGTGCCAGTAGTATGGTAGCGGGAGTCTCCTACAATGAGCAGTTCTTC.

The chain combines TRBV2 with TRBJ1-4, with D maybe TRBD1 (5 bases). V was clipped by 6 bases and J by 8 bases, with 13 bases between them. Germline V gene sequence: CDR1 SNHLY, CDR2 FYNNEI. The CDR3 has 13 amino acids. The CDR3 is CASSGGMREKLFF. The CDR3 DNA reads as TGTGCCAGCAGCGGGGGGATGAGGGAAAAACTGTTTTTT. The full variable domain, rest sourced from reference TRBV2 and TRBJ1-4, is EPEVTQTPSHQVTQMGQEVILRCVPISNHLYFYWYRQILGQKVEFLVSFYNNEISEKSEIFDDQFSVERPDGSNFTLKIRSTKLEDSAMYFCASSGGMREKLFFGSGTQLSVL.

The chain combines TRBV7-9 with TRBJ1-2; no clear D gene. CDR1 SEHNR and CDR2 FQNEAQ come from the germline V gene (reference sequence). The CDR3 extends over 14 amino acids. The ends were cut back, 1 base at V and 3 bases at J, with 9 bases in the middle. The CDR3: CASSLGSWDYGYTF. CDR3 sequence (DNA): TGTGCCAGCAGCTTAGGCTCGTGGGACTATGGCTACACCTTC.